The sequence of this TCR beta chain was determined in a study of metastatic and nonmetastatic thyroid tumors. Across the whole study: Thyroid patients, malignant and benign, had repertoires compared across blood and tumor or nodule tissue. Overall study results and limits: As reported, TCR beta diversity in blood and tumor was significantly higher in malignant thyroid tumors than in benign nodules.

No treatment had been given to any patient before thyroid surgery. Original handling: What underpinned the distant-metastasis classifier for papillary thyroid cancer was the set of CDR3 differences across clinicopathological groups. Using MiXCR, TCRdb reanalyzed the PCR reads. Here the V and J calls rest on TCRdb's processing, not on the authors' analysis. The sample lists about 4,000 clones, roughly 37% occurring once. This clone was counted a few times. Its antigen is undetermined. The CDR3 extends over 15 amino acids. V shed 6 bases and J 7 bases; nucleotides not matched to a gene: 11. Per the germline V gene, CDR1 is MNHEY and CDR2 is SMNVEV (reference sequence).

The chain uses TRBV27 and TRBJ2-1, with 8 bases lining up with TRBD2. The TCR originated in a female donor with papillary thyroid cancer or a benign thyroid nodule (not recorded which). Some clones in this sample may be carry-over from other donors' samples. The sequenced sample was adjacent normal tissue. Here the CDR3 reads CASSQAGEKRNEQFF. In nucleotides, the CDR3 is TGTGCCAGCAGCCAAGCGGGGGAAAAGAGGAATGAGCAGTTCTTC.